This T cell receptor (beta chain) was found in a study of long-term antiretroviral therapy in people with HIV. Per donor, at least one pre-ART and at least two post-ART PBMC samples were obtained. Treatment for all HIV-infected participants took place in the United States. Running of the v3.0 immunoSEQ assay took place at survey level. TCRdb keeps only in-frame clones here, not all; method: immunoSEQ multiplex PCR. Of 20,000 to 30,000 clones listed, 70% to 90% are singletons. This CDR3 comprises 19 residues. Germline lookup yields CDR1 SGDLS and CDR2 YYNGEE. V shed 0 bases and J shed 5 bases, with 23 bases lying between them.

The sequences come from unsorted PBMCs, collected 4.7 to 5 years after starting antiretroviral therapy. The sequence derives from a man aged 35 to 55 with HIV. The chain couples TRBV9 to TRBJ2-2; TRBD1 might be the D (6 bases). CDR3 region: CASSVEDRRPFTGTGELFF. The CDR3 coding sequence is TGTGCCAGCAGCGTAGAAGACAGGCGCCCATTTACGGGGACCGGGGAGCTGTTTTTT.